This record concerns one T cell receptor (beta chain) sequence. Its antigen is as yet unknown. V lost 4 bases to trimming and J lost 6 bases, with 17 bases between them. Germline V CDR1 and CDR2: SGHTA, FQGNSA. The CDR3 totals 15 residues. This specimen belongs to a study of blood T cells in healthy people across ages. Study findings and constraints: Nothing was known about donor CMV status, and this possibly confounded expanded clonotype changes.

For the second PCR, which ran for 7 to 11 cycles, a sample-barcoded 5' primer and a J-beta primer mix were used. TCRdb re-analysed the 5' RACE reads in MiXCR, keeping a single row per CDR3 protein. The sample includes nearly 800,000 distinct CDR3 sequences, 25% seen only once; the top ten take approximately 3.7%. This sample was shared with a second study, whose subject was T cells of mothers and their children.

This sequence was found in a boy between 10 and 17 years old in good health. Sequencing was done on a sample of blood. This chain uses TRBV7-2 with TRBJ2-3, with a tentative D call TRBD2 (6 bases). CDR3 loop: CASSSLGGGSDTQYF. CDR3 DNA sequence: TGTGCCAGCAGCTCCCTGGGGGGAGGTAGTGATACGCAGTATTTT.